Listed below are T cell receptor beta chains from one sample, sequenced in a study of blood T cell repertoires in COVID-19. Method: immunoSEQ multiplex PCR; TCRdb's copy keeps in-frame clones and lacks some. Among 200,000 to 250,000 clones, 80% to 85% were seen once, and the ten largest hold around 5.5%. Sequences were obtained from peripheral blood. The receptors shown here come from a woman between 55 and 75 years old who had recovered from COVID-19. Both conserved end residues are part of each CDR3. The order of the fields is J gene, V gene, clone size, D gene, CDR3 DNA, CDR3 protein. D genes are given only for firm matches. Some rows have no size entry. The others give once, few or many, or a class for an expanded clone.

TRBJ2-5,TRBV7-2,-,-,TGTGCCAGCAGCTTAAGGGGGCAAGAGACCCAGTACTTC,CASSLRGQETQYF
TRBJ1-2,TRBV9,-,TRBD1,TGTGCCAGCAGCTCTAAGTGGACAGGGGAATTACAAGGCTACACCTTC,CASSSKWTGELQGYTF
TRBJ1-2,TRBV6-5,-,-,TGTGCCAGCACACAGACCCCGGTTGATGGCTACACCTTC,CASTQTPVDGYTF
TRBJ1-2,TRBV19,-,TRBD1,TGTGCCAGTAGTGAAAAACCGGGACAGGGAGGCTATGGCTACACCTTC,CASSEKPGQGGYGYTF
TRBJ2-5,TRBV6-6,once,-,TGTGCCAGCGGACAACAGGAGACCCAGTACTTC,CASGQQETQYF
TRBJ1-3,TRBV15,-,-,TGTGCCACCAGCAGAGATCGCGGGGGGACCTCTGGAAACACCATATATTTT,CATSRDRGGTSGNTIYF
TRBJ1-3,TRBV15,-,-,TGTGCCACCAGCATGGGAGACCTCTCTGGAAACACCATATATTTT,CATSMGDLSGNTIYF
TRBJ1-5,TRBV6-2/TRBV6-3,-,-,TGTGCCAGCAGCCGTACACGGTACAGTCAGCCCCAGCATTTT,CASSRTRYSQPQHF
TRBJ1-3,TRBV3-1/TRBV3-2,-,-,TGTGCCAGCAGCCAAGGGACTCGATCTGGAAACACCATATATTTT,CASSQGTRSGNTIYF
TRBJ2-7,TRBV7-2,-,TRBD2,TGTGCCAGCAGCTCCCTTGCGGGGGTTGCCGAGCAGTACTTC,CASSSLAGVAEQYF
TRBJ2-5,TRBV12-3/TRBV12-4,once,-,TGTGCCAGCAGTATAAAAGAGACCCAGTACTTC,CASSIKETQYF
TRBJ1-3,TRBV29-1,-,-,TGCAGCGTATGGGGGAGGTCTTCCTCTGGAAACACCATATATTTT,CSVWGRSSSGNTIYF
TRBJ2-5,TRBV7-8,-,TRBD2,TGTGCCAGCACCCCCGAGCGTAGGCGGGGGAATGAGACCCAGTACTTC,CASTPERRRGNETQYF
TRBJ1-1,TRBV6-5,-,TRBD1,TGTGCCAGCAGTTACAGGGGGCGGGACACTGAAGCTTTCTTT,CASSYRGRDTEAFF
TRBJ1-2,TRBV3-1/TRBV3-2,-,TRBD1,TGTGCCAGCAGCCCCCGGACAGGCGTCTATGGCTACACCTTC,CASSPRTGVYGYTF
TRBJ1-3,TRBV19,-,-,TGTGCCAGTAGAAGTTTCGCCCTTCCGGGACAACCCAGCTCTGGAAACACCATATATTTT,CASRSFALPGQPSSGNTIYF
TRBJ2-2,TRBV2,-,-,TGTGCCAGCACGACTAGTAGAAACACCGGGGAGCTGTTTTTT,CASTTSRNTGELFF